This is a list of T cell receptor beta chains from one sample in a study of identical twins. From the 5' RACE reads, TCRdb called clonotypes with MiXCR, one entry per CDR3 protein. Among 1.5 million to 2 million distinct CDR3 sequences, around 33% were seen once, and the ten largest hold over 0.25%. Specimen: cord blood. Receptors were obtained from a newborn girl in good health. Both conserved end residues are part of each CDR3. The order of the fields is clone size, J gene, V gene, D gene, CDR3 length, CDR3 DNA, CDR3 protein. The D gene is left open where the match is weak. Only part of the rows carry a size: once, few, many, or a class if the clone is expanded.

few TRBJ1-1 TRBV2 NA 10 TGTGCCAGCCAGACAGGCGAAGCTTTCTTT CASQTGEAFF
few TRBJ2-1 TRBV27 TRBD1 15 TGTGCCAGCAGTATACCGGGACAGGGGAGGGATGAGCAGTTCTTC CASSIPGQGRDEQFF
few TRBJ2-1 TRBV6-1 NA 14 TGTGCCAGCAGTAAACTAGGGATGGGGGGTGAGCAGTTCTTC CASSKLGMGGEQFF
NA TRBJ2-3 TRBV2 TRBD2 16 TGTGCCAGCAGTGTATCGTGGACTAGCGGGGCAGATACGCAGTATTTT CASSVSWTSGADTQYF
few TRBJ2-2 TRBV11-2 TRBD2 18 TGTGCCAGCAGCTTATTCGGTTCGACTAGCGGAAACACCGGGGAGCTGTTTTTT CASSLFGSTSGNTGELFF
NA TRBJ2-1 TRBV5-1 NA 17 TGCGCCAGCAGCTTGCCGACTAGTTTGGAGAGGGCGCATGAGCAGTTCTTC CASSLPTSLERAHEQFF
few TRBJ2-3 TRBV9 TRBD2 19 TGTGCCAGCAGCGTATCTTGGACTAGCGGGAGATGGGGCACAGATACGCAGTATTTT CASSVSWTSGRWGTDTQYF
NA TRBJ2-2 TRBV9 NA 13 TGTGCCAGCAGGGTCCGGGACACCGGGGAGCTGTTTTTT CASRVRDTGELFF
NA TRBJ2-3 TRBV5-1 NA 13 TGCGCCAGCAGACAAGGGGCATTAGATACGCAGTATTTT CASRQGALDTQYF
many TRBJ2-7 TRBV7-2 NA 15 TGTGCCAGCAGCTTTTACGGGGTCAGAACCTACGAGCAGTACTTC CASSFYGVRTYEQYF
NA TRBJ2-7 TRBV29-1 NA 13 TGCAGCGCCTCCGCAGGGAGAGGTTACGAGCAGTACTTC CSASAGRGYEQYF
NA TRBJ2-1 TRBV11-2 NA 16 TGTGCCAGCAGCTTAGAGCTAGGCCAGTGGGACAATGAGCAGTTCTTC CASSLELGQWDNEQFF
many TRBJ2-7 TRBV10-3 TRBD1 12 TGTGCCATAGGGACAGTGAACTACGAGCAGTACTTC CAIGTVNYEQYF
NA TRBJ1-5 TRBV4-1 TRBD1 15 TGCGCCAGCAGCTCGAGACAGGGAAATTATCAGCCCCAGCATTTT CASSSRQGNYQPQHF
few TRBJ2-1 TRBV27 TRBD2 14 TGTGCCAGCAGTTTTCAGCGGGAGTCCACTGAGCAGTTCTTC CASSFQRESTEQFF
few TRBJ2-2 TRBV7-2 NA 16 TGTGCCAGCAGCCTAGGGCTCCCCTCGAACACCGGGGAGCTGTTTTTT CASSLGLPSNTGELFF
NA TRBJ2-3 TRBV5-6 TRBD2 20 TGTGCCAGCAGCTTGGACTTTCAAAGCCCCTACGGGGGGGCCGCAGATACGCAGTATTTT CASSLDFQSPYGGAADTQYF
NA TRBJ1-2 TRBV6-1 TRBD1 15 TGTGCCAGCAGTACTTACCTACAGGGGGAATATGGCTACACCTTC CASSTYLQGEYGYTF
few TRBJ1-5 TRBV2 TRBD1 13 TGTGCCAGTTCGACAGGGGGAAGGCAGCCCCAGCATTTT CASSTGGRQPQHF
few TRBJ2-3 TRBV12-3/TRBV12-4 NA 15 TGTGCCAGCGTACCGAGGCGGGGTGGCACAGATACGCAGTATTTT CASVPRRGGTDTQYF
NA TRBJ1-2 TRBV7-9 NA 11 TGTGCCAGCAGCTTACCAGGGGGCTACACCTTC CASSLPGGYTF
NA TRBJ2-1 TRBV2 TRBD2 16 TGTGCCAGCAGTGAATGGGTAGCGGGGGCCTACAATGAGCAGTTCTTC CASSEWVAGAYNEQFF
NA TRBJ2-1 TRBV20-1 TRBD1 14 TGCAGTGCTAGGGGGACAGGGATGTACAATGAGCAGTTCTTC CSARGTGMYNEQFF
NA TRBJ2-2 TRBV2 TRBD2 12 TGTGCCAGACTAGCGGGCACCGGGGAGCTGTTTTTT CARLAGTGELFF
NA TRBJ2-3 TRBV3-1 NA 16 TGTGCCAGCAGCCCACTAGCCTTCATTGGCACAGATACGCAGTATTTT CASSPLAFIGTDTQYF